This T cell receptor (beta chain) was observed in a study of blood T cell repertoires in COVID-19. The wider study: Collection of acute and convalescent COVID-19 samples took place in the United States, Italy and Spain.

From germline, CDR1 is MNHEY and CDR2 SVGAGI. CDR3 length equals 12 residues. The ends lost 5 bases at V and 9 bases at J; junction bases unmatched: 4. The repertoire was sequenced with immunoSEQ multiplex PCR; TCRdb's copy has only in-frame clones and lacks some. The sample has about 210,000 clones, 85% to 90% seen once. The origin of this receptor is a man aged 60-69 years who had recovered from COVID-19. This chain links TRBV6-5 with TRBJ2-1, with TRBD2 matching over 7 bases. Input material: peripheral blood. CDR3 protein: CASSQRDTEQFF. In nucleotides, the CDR3 is TGTGCCAGCAGTCAGCGGGATACTGAGCAGTTCTTC.